The sequence of this T cell receptor beta chain was determined in a study of PD-L1 blockade in urothelial cancer. Time point specified: pretreatment peripheral blood. Only in-frame clones appear in the TCRdb table, and some are missing; sequencing was by immunoSEQ multiplex PCR. Of roughly 52,000 clones listed, about 80% are singletons. The source is a middle-aged man with urothelial cancer. This sample comprised PBMCs, obtained around atezolizumab (anti-PD-L1) treatment.

In DNA form, the CDR3 reads TGCAGCGTTGTTATGGGGGGTAGGGATCAGCCCCAGCATTTT. Translated: CSVVMGGRDQPQHF. The V call is TRBV29-1, the J call TRBJ1-5; possibly TRBD1 for D (5 bases). CDR3 size: 14 residues. CDR1 SQVTM and CDR2 ANQGSEA come from the germline V gene. V was cut by 4 bases and J by 5 bases, with 15 bases left in between.